This T cell receptor (beta chain) originates from a study of early T cells in non-severe SARS-CoV-2 infection. Looked up from germline, CDR1 is KGHSH and CDR2 is LQKENI. The CDR3 loop spans 14 amino acids. V was clipped by 2 bases and J by 4 bases, with 12 bases between them. The library protocol tagged individual cDNA molecules with unique molecular identifiers. TCRdb ran MiXCR on the 5' RACE reads and lists one entry per CDR3 protein. The sample lists roughly 43,000 distinct CDR3 sequences; about 23% were seen once. This receptor was taken from an adult who was a healthcare worker with PCR-confirmed SARS-CoV-2 infection or an uninfected control (not recorded which). The chain combines TRBV18 with TRBJ2-7; D may be TRBD1 or TRBD2 (5 bases each). This specimen consisted of whole blood, obtained at baseline. The CDR3 sequence is CASSPWDGAYEQYF. CDR3 nucleotides: TGTGCCAGCTCACCATGGGACGGAGCGTACGAGCAGTACTTC.